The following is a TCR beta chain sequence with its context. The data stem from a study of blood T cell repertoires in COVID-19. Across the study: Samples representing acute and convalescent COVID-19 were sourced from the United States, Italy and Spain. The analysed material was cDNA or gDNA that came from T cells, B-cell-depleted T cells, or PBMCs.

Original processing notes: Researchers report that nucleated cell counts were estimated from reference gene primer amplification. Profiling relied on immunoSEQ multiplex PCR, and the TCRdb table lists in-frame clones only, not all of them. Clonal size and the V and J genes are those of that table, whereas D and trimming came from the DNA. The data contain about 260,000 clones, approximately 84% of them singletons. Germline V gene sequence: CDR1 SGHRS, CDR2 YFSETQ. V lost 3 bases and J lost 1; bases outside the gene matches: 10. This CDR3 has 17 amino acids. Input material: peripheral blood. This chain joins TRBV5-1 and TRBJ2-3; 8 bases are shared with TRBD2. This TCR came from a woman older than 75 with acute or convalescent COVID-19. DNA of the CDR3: TGCGCCAGCAGCTCGAGCCTTGGCGGGGGGCGCACAGATACGCAGTATTTT. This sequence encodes CASSSSLGGGRTDTQYF.